There are many counts of the clone carrying this T cell receptor beta chain. The target antigen is unknown. Using quantitative 5'-RACE with molecular barcodes, the authors made TCR beta libraries. TCRdb recomputed calls from the 5' RACE reads with MiXCR, one row per CDR3 protein. The sample holds about 220,000 distinct CDR3 sequences, 5.5% to 7.5% seen once. The source of the sample is a study of CD8 T cells in ankylosing spondylitis. Whole-study results and caveats: As for the disease-linked clones, they showed a CD8+ phenotype and occurred at relatively low frequencies in peripheral blood. There was reportedly significant enrichment of clones that were disease-linked in matched ankylosing spondylitis synovial fluid. Certain motif variants had earlier been reported in reactive arthritis synovial fluid and blood. A TCR beta motif of 7 to 9 highly homologous variants seemed to mark ankylosing spondylitis blood.

Germline V gene data show CDR1 as KGHDR and CDR2 as SFDVKD. This CDR3 spans 14 amino acids. The germline V and J ends were trimmed by 4 bases and 6 bases, with 13 bases remaining between them. The receptor's source is a male donor with ankylosing spondylitis. What was sequenced was blood, either unsorted or a sorted T cell fraction (not recorded which). This sequence joins TRBV24-1 and TRBJ2-3; tentative D call: TRBD2 (6 bases). The CDR3 sequence is CATSDPGGLDTQYF. Here the CDR3 DNA reads TGTGCCACCAGTGACCCTGGGGGGTTGGATACGCAGTATTTT.